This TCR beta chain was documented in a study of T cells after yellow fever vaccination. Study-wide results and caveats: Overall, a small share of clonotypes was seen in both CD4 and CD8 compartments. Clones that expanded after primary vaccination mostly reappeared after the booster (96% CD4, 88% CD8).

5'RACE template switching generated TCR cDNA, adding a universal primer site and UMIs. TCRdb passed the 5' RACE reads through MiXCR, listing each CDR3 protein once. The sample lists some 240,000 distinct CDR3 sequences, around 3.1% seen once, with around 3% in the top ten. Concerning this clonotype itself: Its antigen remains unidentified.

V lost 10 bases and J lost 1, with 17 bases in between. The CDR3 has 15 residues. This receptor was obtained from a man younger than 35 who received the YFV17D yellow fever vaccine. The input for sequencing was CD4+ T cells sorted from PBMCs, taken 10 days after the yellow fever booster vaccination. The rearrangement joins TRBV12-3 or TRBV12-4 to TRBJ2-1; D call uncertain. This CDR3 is CATCQWPGSYNEQFF. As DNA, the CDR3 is TGTGCCACCTGTCAGTGGCCCGGATCCTACAATGAGCAGTTCTTC.